This T cell receptor beta chain was obtained from a study of blood T cell repertoires in COVID-19. Study overall: Specimens from acute and convalescent COVID-19 originated in the United States, Italy and Spain. T cells, B-cell-depleted T cells, or PBMCs supplied cDNA or gDNA.

Unmatched junction bases numbered 4, after V lost 3 bases and J lost 6 bases. This CDR3 is built from 13 residues. Germline CDR1 MNHEY, CDR2 SVGAGI. Original handling: Scientists estimated how many nucleated cells there were by amplifying reference gene primers. Produced via immunoSEQ multiplex PCR; TCRdb's table is partial and in-frame only. V and J calls and clone size are copied from that table; D and trimming were computed from the DNA. The sample lists approximately 37,000 clones; 85% were seen once. In this sample, this clone turned up a few times. Sequencing used peripheral blood. This sequence joins TRBV6-5 and TRBJ1-2; 7 bases match TRBD1. This clonotype originated in a man in his sixties with active or convalescent COVID-19. In DNA, the CDR3 is TGTGCCAGCAGTTATCGACAGGGCCATGGCTACACCTTC. Translating gives CASSYRQGHGYTF.